This TCR beta chain was captured in a study of cytomegalovirus exposure and HLA in healthy donors. Whole-study results and caveats: Later work associated around 18,000 TCR beta sequences with HLA alleles at 0.05 false discovery rate.

PCR primers comprised 60 Vbeta and 13 Jbeta primers. The repertoire was sequenced with immunoSEQ multiplex PCR; TCRdb's copy has only in-frame clones and lacks some. The table includes 150,000 to 200,000 clones, 70% detected once. V was clipped by 9 bases and J by 0 bases; unmatched bases: 11. Per the germline V gene, CDR1 is LNHDA and CDR2 is SQIVND (reference sequence). The CDR3 runs 16 residues. With respect to this clone: Its cognate antigen is unknown.

Unrecorded immune exposures were likely, despite nominal health at sampling. The receptor's source is a young man in good health and CMV-seropositive. The rearrangement links TRBV19 to TRBJ1-5; 7 positions agree with TRBD1. Sequenced input: PBMCs. DNA for the CDR3: TGTGCCAGCGCGGGGAGACAGGGTTTTAGCAATCAGCCCCAGCATTTT. This translates into CASAGRQGFSNQPQHF.